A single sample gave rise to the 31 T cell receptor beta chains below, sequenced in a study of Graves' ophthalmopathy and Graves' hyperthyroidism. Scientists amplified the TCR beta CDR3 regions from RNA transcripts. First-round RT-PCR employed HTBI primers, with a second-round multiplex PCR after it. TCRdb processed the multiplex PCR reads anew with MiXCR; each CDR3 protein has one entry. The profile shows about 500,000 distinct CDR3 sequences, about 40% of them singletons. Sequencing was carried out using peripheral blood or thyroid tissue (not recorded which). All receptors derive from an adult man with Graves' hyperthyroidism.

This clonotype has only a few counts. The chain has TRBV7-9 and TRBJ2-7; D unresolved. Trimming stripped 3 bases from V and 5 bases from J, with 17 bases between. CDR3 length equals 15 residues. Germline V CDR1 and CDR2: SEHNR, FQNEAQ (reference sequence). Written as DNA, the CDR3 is TGTGCCAGCAGCTTTATTTCCCCGGGCGTCCACGAGCAGTACTTC. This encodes CASSFISPGVHEQYF.

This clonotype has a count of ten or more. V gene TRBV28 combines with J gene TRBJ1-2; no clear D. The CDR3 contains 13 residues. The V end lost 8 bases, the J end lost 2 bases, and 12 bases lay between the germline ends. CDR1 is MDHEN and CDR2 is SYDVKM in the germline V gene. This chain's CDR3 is CASEADVNYGYTF. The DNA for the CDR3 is TGTGCCAGCGAGGCGGACGTCAACTATGGCTACACCTTC.

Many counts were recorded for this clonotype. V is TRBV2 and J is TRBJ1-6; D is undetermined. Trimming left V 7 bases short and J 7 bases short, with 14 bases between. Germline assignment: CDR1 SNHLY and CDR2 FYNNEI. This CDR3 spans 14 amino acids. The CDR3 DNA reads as TGTGCCAGCATTCGGGCAGCGAACAATTCACCCCTCCACTTT. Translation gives CASIRAANNSPLHF.

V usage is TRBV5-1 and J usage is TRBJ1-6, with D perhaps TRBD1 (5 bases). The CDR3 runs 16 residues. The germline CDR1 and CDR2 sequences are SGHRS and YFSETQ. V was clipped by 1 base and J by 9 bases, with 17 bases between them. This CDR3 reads CASSLSATGGGSPLHF. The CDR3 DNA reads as TGCGCCAGCAGCTTGTCGGCAACAGGAGGAGGTTCACCCCTCCACTTT.

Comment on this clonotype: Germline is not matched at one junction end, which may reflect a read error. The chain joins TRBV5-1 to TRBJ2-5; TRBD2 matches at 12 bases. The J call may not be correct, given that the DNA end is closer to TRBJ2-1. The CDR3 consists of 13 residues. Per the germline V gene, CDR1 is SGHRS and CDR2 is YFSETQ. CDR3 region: CASRLAGGGEQFF. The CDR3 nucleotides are TGTGCCAGCAGGCTAGCGGGAGGGGGTGAGCAGTTCTTC.

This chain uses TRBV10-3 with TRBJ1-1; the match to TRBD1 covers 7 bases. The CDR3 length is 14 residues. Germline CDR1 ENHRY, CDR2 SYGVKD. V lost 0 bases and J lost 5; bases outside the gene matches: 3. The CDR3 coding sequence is TGTGCCATCAGTGAGTCAGGCAGGGGGACTGAAGCTTTCTTT. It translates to CAISESGRGTEAFF.

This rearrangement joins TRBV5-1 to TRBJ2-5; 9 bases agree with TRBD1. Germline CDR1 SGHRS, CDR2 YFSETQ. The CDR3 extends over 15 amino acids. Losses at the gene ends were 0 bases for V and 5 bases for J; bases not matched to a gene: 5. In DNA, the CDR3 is TGCGCCAGCAGCTTGGGGACAGGGGATGGTGAGACCCAGTACTTC. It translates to CASSLGTGDGETQYF.

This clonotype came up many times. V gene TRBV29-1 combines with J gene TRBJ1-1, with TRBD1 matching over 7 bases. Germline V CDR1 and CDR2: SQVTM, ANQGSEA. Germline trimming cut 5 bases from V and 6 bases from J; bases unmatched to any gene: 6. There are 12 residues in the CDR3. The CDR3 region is CSVQGVKAEAFF. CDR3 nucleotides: TGCAGCGTTCAGGGGGTAAAGGCTGAAGCTTTCTTT.

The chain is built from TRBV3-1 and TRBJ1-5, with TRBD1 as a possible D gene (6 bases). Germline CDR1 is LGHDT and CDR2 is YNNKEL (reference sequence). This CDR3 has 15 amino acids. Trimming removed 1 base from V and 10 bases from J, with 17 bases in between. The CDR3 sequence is CASSQGLGHKNPQHF. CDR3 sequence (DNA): TGTGCCAGCAGCCAAGGTCTGGGACATAAAAATCCCCAGCATTTT.

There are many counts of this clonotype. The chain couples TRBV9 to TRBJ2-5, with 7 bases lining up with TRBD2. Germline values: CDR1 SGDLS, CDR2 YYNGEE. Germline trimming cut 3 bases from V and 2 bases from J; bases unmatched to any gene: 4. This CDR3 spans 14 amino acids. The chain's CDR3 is CASSGGLLQETQYF. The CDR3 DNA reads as TGTGCCAGCAGCGGGGGACTACTACAAGAGACCCAGTACTTC.

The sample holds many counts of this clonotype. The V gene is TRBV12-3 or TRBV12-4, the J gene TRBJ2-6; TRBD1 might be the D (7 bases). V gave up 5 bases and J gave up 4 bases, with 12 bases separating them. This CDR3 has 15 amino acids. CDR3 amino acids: CASSKQGRGANVLTF. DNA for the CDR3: TGTGCCAGCAGTAAACAGGGGAGGGGGGCCAACGTCCTGACTTTC.

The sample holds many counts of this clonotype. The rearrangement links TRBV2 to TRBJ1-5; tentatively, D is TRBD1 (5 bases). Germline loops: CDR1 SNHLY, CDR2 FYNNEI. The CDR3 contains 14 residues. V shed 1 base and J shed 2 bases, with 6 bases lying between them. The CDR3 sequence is CASSEVGGNQPQHF. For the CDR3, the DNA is TGTGCCAGCAGTGAAGTAGGGGGCAATCAGCCCCAGCATTTT.

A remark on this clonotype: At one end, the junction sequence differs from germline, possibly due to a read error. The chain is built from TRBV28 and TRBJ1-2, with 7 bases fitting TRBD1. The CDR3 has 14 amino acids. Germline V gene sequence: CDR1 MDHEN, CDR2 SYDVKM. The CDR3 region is CAGSLSDRVDGYTF. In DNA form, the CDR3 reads TGTGCCGGCAGTTTATCCGACAGGGTAGATGGCTACACCTTC.

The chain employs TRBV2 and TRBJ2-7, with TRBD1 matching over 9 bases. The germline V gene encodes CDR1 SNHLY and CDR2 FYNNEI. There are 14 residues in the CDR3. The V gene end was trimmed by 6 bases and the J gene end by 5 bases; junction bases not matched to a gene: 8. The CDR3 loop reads CASRLLRTGDEQYF. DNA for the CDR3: TGTGCCAGCAGGTTGCTGCGGACAGGGGACGAGCAGTACTTC.

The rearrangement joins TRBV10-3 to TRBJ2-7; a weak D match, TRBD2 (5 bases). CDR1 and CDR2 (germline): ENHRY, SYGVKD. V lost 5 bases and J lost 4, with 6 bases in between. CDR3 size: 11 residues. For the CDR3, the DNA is TGTGCCATCAGTAGCGGTTACGAGCAGTACTTC. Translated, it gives CAISSGYEQYF.

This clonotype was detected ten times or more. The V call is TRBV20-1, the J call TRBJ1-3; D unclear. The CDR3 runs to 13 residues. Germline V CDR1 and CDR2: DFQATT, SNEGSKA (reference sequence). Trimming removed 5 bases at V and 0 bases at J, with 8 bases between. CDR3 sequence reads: CSAVRASGNTIYF. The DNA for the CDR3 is TGCAGTGCTGTTAGGGCCTCTGGAAACACCATATATTTT.

CDR3 region: CATAGHGYEQYF. The CDR3 nucleotides are TGTGCCACCGCGGGACACGGATACGAGCAGTACTTC. The chain joins TRBV7-9 to TRBJ2-7; D is tentatively TRBD1 or TRBD2 (6 bases each). The CDR3 contains 12 residues. Germline V CDR1 and CDR2: SEHNR, FQNEAQ (reference sequence). With 10 bases removed from V and 4 bases from J, the gap between germline ends came to 14 bases. Using reference TRBV7-9 and TRBJ2-7 for the parts outside the CDR3, the full variable domain is DTGVSQNPRHKITKRGQNVTFRCDPISEHNRLYWYRQTLGQGPEFLTYFQNEAQLEKSRLLSDRFSAERPKGSFSTLEIQRTEQGDSAMYLCATAGHGYEQYFGPGTRLTVT.

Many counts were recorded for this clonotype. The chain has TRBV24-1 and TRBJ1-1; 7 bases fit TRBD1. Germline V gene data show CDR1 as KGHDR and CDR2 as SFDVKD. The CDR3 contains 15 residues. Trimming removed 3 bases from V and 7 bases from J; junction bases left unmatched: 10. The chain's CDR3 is CATSDPRDSRSEAFF. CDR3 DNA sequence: TGTGCCACCAGTGATCCTCGGGACAGCAGAAGTGAAGCTTTCTTT.

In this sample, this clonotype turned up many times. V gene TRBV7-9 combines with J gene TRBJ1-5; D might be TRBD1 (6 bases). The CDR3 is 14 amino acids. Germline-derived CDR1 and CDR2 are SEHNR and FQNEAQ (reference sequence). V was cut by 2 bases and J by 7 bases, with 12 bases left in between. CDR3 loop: CASSLSGGDQPQHF. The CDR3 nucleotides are TGTGCCAGCAGCTTATCGGGGGGCGACCAGCCCCAGCATTTT.

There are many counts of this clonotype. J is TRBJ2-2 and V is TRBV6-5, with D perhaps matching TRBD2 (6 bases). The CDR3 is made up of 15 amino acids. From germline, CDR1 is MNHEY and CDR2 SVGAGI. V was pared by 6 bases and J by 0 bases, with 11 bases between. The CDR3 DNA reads TGTGCCAGCAGGGAGGGACTCGCGAACACCGGGGAGCTGTTTTTT. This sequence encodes CASREGLANTGELFF.

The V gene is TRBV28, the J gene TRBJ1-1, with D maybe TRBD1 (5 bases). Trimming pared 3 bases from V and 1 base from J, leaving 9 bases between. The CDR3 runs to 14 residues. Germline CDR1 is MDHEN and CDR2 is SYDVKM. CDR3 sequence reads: CASSLGTKNTEAFF. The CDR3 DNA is TGTGCCAGCAGTTTGGGGACTAAGAACACTGAAGCTTTCTTT.

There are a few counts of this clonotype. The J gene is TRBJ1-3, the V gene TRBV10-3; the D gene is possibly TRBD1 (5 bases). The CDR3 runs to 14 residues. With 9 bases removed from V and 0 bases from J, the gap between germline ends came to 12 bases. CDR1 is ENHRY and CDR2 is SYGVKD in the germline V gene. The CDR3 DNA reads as TGTGCCATAGCTCAGGGCAGCTCTGGAAACACCATATATTTT. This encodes CAIAQGSSGNTIYF.

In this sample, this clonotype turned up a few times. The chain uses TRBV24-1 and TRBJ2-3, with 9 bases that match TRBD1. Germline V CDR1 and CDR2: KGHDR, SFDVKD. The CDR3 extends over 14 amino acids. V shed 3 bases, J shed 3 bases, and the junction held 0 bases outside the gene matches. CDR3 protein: CATSDDRGTDTQYF. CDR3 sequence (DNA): TGTGCCACCAGTGATGACAGGGGGACAGATACGCAGTATTTT.

CDR3 region: CSARRLAEEQFF. The CDR3 bases are TGCAGTGCTAGACGACTAGCGGAAGAGCAGTTCTTC. V and J are TRBV20-1 and TRBJ1-1; 9 nucleotides match TRBD2. The J call may not be correct, given that the DNA end is closer to TRBJ2-1. This CDR3 has 12 residues. The germline V gene has CDR1 DFQATT and CDR2 SNEGSKA (reference sequence).

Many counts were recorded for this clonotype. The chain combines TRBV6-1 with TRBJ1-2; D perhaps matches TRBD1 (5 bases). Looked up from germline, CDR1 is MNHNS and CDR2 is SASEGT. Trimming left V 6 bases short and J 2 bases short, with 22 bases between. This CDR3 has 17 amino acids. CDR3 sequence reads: CASRSVRWGRANYGYTF. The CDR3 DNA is TGTGCCAGCAGATCGGTTCGGTGGGGCAGGGCAAACTATGGCTACACCTTC.

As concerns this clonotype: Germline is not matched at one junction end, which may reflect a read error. This CDR3 is CSAGDDAGQGRIYEQYF. The CDR3 nucleotides are TGCAGTGCTGGAGATGATGCCGGACAGGGAAGAATCTACGAGCAGTACTTC. This sequence joins TRBV20-1 and TRBJ2-7; TRBD1 agrees at 8 bases. The CDR3 totals 17 residues. The germline gives CDR1 DFQATT, CDR2 SNEGSKA (reference sequence).

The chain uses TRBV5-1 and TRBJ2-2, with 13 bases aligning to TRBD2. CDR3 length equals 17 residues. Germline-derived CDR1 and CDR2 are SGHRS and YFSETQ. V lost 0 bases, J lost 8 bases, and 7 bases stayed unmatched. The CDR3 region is CASSLELAGGPSGELFF. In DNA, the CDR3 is TGCGCCAGCAGCTTGGAACTAGCGGGAGGGCCTTCTGGGGAGCTGTTTTTT.

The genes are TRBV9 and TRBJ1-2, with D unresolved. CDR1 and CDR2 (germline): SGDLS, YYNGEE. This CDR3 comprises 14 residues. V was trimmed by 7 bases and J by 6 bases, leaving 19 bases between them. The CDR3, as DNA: TGTGCCAGCTCACCATCGTACGGCCCGAATGGCTACACCTTC. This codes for CASSPSYGPNGYTF.

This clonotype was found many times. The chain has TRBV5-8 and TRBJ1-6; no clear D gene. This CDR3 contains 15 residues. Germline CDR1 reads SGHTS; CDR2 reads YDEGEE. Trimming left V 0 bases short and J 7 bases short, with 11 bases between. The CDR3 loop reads CASSLGGRLNSPLHF. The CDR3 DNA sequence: TGTGCCAGCAGCTTGGGTGGACGGCTAAATTCACCCCTCCACTTT.

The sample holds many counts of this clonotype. CDR3 region: CASSTRLGVVQETQYF. The CDR3, as DNA: TGTGCCAGCAGCACAAGATTGGGGGTAGTACAAGAGACCCAGTACTTC. The gene calls are TRBV7-3 and TRBJ2-5; D is possibly TRBD1 or TRBD2 (5 bases each). Germline V CDR1 and CDR2: SGHTA, FQGTGA. The CDR3 is made up of 16 amino acids. V lost 5 bases and J 2 bases, leaving 18 bases between the germline ends.

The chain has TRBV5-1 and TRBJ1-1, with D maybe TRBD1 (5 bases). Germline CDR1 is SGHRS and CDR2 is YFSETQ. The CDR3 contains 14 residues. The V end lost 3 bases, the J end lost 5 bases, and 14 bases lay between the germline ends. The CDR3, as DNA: TGCGCCAGCAGCTCTCAGGGAAGTCGAACTGAAGCTTTCTTT. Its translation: CASSSQGSRTEAFF.